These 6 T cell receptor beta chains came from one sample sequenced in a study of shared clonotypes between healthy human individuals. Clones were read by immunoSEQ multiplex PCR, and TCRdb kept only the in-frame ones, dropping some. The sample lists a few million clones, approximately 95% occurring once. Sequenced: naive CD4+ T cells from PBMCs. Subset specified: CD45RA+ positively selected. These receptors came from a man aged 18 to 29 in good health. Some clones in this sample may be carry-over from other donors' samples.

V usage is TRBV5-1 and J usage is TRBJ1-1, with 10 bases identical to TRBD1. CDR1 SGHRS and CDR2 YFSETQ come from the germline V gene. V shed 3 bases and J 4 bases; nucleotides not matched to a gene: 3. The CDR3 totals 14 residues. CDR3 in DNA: TGCGCCAGCAGCTACGACAGGGGGCTCACTGAAGCTTTCTTT. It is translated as CASSYDRGLTEAFF.

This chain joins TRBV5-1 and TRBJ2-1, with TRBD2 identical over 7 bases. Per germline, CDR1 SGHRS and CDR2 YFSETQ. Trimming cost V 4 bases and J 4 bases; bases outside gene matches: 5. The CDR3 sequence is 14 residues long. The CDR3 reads CASSGGGVYNEQFF. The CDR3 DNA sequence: TGCGCCAGCAGCGGGGGAGGGGTTTACAATGAGCAGTTCTTC. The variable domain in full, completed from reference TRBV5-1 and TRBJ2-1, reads KAGVTQTPRYLIKTRGQQVTLSCSPISGHRSVSWYQQTPGQGLQFLFEYFSETQRNKGNFPGRFSGRQFSNSRSEMNVSTLELGDSALYLCASSGGGVYNEQFFGPGTRLTVL.

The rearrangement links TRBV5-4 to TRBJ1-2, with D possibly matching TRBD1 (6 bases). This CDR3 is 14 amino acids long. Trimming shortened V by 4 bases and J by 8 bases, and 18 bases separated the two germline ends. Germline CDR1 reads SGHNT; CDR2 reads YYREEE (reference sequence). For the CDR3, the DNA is TGTGCCAGCAGCCCCGAAGTGGCAGGGGTAGGCTACACCTTC. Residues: CASSPEVAGVGYTF.

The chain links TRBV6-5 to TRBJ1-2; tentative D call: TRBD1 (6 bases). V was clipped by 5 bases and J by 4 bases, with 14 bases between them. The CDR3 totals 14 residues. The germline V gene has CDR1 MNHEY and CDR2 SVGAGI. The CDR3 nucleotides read TGTGCCAGCAGTCCCTACAGGGATTTCTATGGCTACACCTTC. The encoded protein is CASSPYRDFYGYTF.

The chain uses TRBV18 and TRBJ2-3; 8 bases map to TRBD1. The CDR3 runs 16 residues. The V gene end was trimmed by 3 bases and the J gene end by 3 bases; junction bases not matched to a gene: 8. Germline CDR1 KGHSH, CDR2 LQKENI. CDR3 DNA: TGTGCCAGCTCACCCGGACAGGGTTTGGGAACAGATACGCAGTATTTT. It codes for CASSPGQGLGTDTQYF.

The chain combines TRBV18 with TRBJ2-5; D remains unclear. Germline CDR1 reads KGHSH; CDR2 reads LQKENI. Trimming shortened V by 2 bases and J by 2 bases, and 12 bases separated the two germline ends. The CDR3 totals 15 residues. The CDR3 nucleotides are TGTGCCAGCTCACCAGGGTTTCAACAGCAAGAGACCCAGTACTTC. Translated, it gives CASSPGFQQQETQYF.